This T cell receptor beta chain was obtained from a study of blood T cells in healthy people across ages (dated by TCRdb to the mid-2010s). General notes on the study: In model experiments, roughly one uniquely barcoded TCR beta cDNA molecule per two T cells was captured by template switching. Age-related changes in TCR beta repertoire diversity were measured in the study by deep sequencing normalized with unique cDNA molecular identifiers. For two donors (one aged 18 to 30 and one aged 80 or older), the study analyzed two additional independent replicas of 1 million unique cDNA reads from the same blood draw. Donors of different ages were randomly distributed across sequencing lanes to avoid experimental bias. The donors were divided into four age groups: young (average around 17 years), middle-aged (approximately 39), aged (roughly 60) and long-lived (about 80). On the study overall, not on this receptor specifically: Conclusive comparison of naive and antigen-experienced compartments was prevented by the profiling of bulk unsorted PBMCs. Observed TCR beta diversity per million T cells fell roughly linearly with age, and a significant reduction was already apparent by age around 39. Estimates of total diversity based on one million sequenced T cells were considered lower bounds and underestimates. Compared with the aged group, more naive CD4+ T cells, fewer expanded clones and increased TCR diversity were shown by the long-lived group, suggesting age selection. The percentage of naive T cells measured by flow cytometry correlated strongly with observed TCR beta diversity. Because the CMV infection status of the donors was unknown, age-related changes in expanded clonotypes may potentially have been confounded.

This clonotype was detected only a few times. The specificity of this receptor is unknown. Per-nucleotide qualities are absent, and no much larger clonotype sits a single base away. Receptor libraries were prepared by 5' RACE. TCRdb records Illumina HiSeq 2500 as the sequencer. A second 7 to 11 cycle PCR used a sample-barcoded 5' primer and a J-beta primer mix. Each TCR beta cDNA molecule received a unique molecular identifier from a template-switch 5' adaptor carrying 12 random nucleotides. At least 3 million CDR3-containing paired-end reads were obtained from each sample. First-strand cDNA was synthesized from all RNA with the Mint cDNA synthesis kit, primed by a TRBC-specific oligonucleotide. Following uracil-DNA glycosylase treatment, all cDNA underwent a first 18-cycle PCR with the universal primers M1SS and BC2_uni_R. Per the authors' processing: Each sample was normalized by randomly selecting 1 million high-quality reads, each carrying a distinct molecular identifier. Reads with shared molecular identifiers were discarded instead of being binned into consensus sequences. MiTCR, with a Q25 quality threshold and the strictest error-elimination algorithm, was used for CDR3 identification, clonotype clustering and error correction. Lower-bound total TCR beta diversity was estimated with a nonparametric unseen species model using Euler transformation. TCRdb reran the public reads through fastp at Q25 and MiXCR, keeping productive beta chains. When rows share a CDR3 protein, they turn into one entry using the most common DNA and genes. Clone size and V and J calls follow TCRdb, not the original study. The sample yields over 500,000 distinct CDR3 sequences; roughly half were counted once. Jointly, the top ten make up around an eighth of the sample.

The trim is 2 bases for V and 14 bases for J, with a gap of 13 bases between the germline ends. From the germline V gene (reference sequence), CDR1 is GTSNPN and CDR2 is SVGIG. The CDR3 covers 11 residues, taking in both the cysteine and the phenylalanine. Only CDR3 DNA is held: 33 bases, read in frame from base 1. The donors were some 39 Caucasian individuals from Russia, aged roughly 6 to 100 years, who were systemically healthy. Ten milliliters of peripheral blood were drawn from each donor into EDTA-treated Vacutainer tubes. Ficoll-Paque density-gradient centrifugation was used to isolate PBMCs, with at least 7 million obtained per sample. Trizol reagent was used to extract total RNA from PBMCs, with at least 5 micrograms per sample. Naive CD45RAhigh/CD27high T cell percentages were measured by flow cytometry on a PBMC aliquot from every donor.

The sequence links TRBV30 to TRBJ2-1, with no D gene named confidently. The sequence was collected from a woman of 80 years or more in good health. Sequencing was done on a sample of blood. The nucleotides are TGTGCCTGGAGTACTGGGCCAGACAAGTTCTTC. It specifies CAWSTGPDKFF.